The following is a TCR beta chain sequence with its context. Its specificity is not known. The data are from a study of yellow fever vaccine responses in identical twins. Study-wide points: Reported findings indicate that twins' vaccine T cell responses seemed partially convergent, partially personalized.

CDR1 is SNHLY, CDR2 FYNNEI, per germline. CDR3 length equals 13 residues. The V end lost 7 bases, the J end lost 6 bases, and 13 bases lay between the germline ends. MiXCR, run by TCRdb on the RT-PCR reads, gives a single entry per CDR3 protein. The sample shows 3,000 to 4,000 distinct CDR3 sequences, approximately 80% of them seen only once. This material consisted of T cells from blood (PBMCs), unsorted or a sorted subset (not recorded which), taken before or after yellow fever vaccination (not recorded which). The receptor was isolated from a woman under 30 who received the yellow fever vaccine. The chain combines TRBV2 with TRBJ2-1; no clear D gene. In DNA form, the CDR3 reads TGTGCCAGCATTTTTCTGGGGTCCAATGAGCAGTTCTTC. Translated: CASIFLGSNEQFF.